These 21 T cell receptor beta chains originate from one sample sequenced in a study of T-cell memory formation after mild COVID-19. TCRdb independently ran MiXCR on the 5' RACE reads; one entry per CDR3 protein. The repertoire holds 470,000 or so distinct CDR3 sequences, with about a sixth as singletons. The specimen sequenced was PBMCs or a T cell subset sorted from them (not recorded which). These receptors were collected from a man aged 18 to 29 who had mild COVID-19 (a few samples of this study predate the infection). Cell type and time point are not known.

The J gene is TRBJ1-6, the V gene TRBV15, with D hard to call. This CDR3 contains 12 residues. The V end was cut by 8 bases, the J end by 4 bases, with 6 bases between. Germline V gives CDR1 LNHNV, CDR2 YYDKDF (reference sequence). CDR3 bases: TGTGCCACCGGGGAATATAATTCACCCCTCCACTTT. Residues: CATGEYNSPLHF.

This clonotype was detected only a few times. The chain employs TRBV12-3 or TRBV12-4 and TRBJ1-1; D uncertain. The CDR3 spans 13 residues. The V end was cut by 2 bases, the J end by 7 bases, with 11 bases between. DNA for the CDR3: TGTGCCAGCAGTTTAAGGCAAGCAGGTGAAGCTTTCTTT. Translating gives CASSLRQAGEAFF.

V gene TRBV6-5 combines with J gene TRBJ1-4; TRBD1 matches 8 bases. The germline V gene encodes CDR1 MNHEY and CDR2 SVGAGI. V gave up 6 bases and J gave up 5 bases; unmatched junction bases: 5. This CDR3 spans 14 amino acids. CDR3 in amino acids: CASSLDRVNEKLFF. The CDR3 DNA reads as TGTGCCAGCAGCTTGGACAGGGTAAATGAAAAACTGTTTTTT.

This clonotype was counted a few times. This chain joins TRBV15 and TRBJ1-4, with D unclear. Trimming left V 0 bases short and J 8 bases short, with 4 bases between. The CDR3 covers 12 residues. CDR1 LNHNV and CDR2 YYDKDF come from the germline V gene (reference sequence). The CDR3 spells CATSRDVEKLFF. In DNA, the CDR3 is TGTGCCACCAGCAGAGATGTCGAAAAACTGTTTTTT.

This rearrangement joins TRBV4-1 to TRBJ1-4; 8 bases agree with TRBD1. V shed 0 bases, J shed 8 bases, and the junction held 5 bases outside the gene matches. This CDR3 contains 15 residues. CDR1 is MGHRA and CDR2 is YSYEKL in the germline V gene. This CDR3 reads CASSQEGTGLEKLFF. The CDR3 DNA reads as TGCGCCAGCAGCCAAGAGGGGACAGGCCTGGAAAAACTGTTTTTT.

The chain uses TRBV20-1 and TRBJ2-5, with 14 bases lining up with TRBD2. This CDR3 region has 17 residues. The germline CDR1 and CDR2 sequences are DFQATT and SNEGSKA (reference sequence). The junction had 11 bases not matched to a gene; V was cut back by 2 bases and J by 6 bases. The CDR3 region has the DNA TGCAGTGCTAGACCCCGCAGACTAGCGGGGGGGCTTCAGACCCAGTACTTC. Protein sequence: CSARPRRLAGGLQTQYF.

This clonotype was seen more than once but under ten times. This chain uses TRBV29-1 with TRBJ2-3; tentatively, D is TRBD2 (7 bases). The CDR3 runs to 14 residues. Germline loops: CDR1 SQVTM, CDR2 ANQGSEA. V lost 4 bases and J 5 bases, leaving 16 bases between the germline ends. The CDR3 region is CSVVGGGAVDTQYF. DNA for the CDR3: TGCAGCGTTGTAGGAGGGGGGGCCGTAGATACGCAGTATTTT.

V is TRBV19 and J is TRBJ1-1; D is unclear. This CDR3 is 16 amino acids long. Per the germline V gene, CDR1 is LNHDA and CDR2 is SQIVND (reference sequence). Trimming stripped 3 bases from V and 1 base from J, with 15 bases between. The CDR3 region has the DNA TGTGCCAGTAGTATCCCGCCTGGAAGAAAGAACACTGAAGCTTTCTTT. Protein sequence: CASSIPPGRKNTEAFF.

In this sample, this clonotype turned up a few times. The chain recombines TRBV5-4 with TRBJ2-7; no clear D. Germline CDR1 SGHNT, CDR2 YYREEE (reference sequence). CDR3 length equals 12 residues. V lost 4 bases and J lost 3, with 8 bases in between. This CDR3 is CASSHYLYEQYF. In DNA, the CDR3 is TGTGCCAGCAGCCACTACCTCTACGAGCAGTACTTC.

At least ten counts were recorded for this clonotype. This chain uses TRBV19 with TRBJ2-2; D is perhaps TRBD2 (5 bases). Trimming pared 9 bases from V and 3 bases from J, leaving 8 bases between. CDR1 is LNHDA and CDR2 is SQIVND in the germline V gene (reference sequence). CDR3 length equals 12 residues. CDR3 in DNA: TGTGCCAGCCCCGGGGACACCGGGGAGCTGTTTTTT. Amino acids: CASPGDTGELFF.

This chain uses TRBV4-1 with TRBJ1-5; D is unresolved. Looked up from germline, CDR1 is MGHRA and CDR2 is YSYEKL. This CDR3 is 13 amino acids long. Trimming shortened V by 1 base and J by 5 bases, and 6 bases separated the two germline ends. CDR3 nucleotides: TGCGCCAGCAGCCAAGCGGTGGATCAGCCCCAGCATTTT. This encodes CASSQAVDQPQHF.

The CDR3 sequence is CASQGAGQGNYGYTF. The CDR3 nucleotides read TGCGCCAGCCAAGGGGCCGGCCAGGGCAACTATGGCTACACCTTC. The chain combines TRBV4-1 with TRBJ1-2, with D maybe TRBD1 (5 bases). The CDR3 sequence is 15 residues long. Germline V CDR1 and CDR2: MGHRA, YSYEKL. With 8 bases removed from V and 2 bases from J, the gap between germline ends came to 18 bases.

The chain is built from TRBV9 and TRBJ1-1; D is undetermined. Germline V CDR1 and CDR2: SGDLS, YYNGEE. CDR3 size: 15 residues. The V and J ends lost 2 bases and 4 bases respectively, with 15 bases between them. The chain's CDR3 is CASSVRSEAGTEAFF. CDR3 bases: TGTGCCAGCAGCGTGCGGTCGGAGGCGGGCACTGAAGCTTTCTTT.

In this sample, this clonotype turned up a few times. The rearrangement links TRBV29-1 to TRBJ1-5, with a tentative D call TRBD1 (5 bases). The germline V gene has CDR1 SQVTM and CDR2 ANQGSEA. Between the trimmed V and J ends, which lost 7 bases and 1 base, there was a span of 11 bases. The CDR3 contains 13 residues. The CDR3 loop reads CSAARDSNQPQHF. CDR3 in DNA: TGCAGCGCGGCCCGGGACAGCAATCAGCCCCAGCATTTT.

This clonotype has only a few counts. This rearrangement joins TRBV20-1 to TRBJ2-7; D might be TRBD1 or TRBD2, each matching 7 bases. V dropped 0 bases and J dropped 5 bases, with 17 bases sitting between them. Germline V gene sequence: CDR1 DFQATT, CDR2 SNEGSKA (reference sequence). This CDR3 region has 15 residues. The chain's CDR3 is CSARDPREGANEQYF. CDR3 sequence (DNA): TGCAGTGCTAGAGATCCCAGGGAGGGGGCGAACGAGCAGTACTTC.

The chain employs TRBV7-8 and TRBJ2-7, with TRBD2 matching over 7 bases. The germline V gene has CDR1 SGHVS and CDR2 FQNEAQ. J was trimmed by 5 bases and V by 3 bases; bases with no gene match: 10. The CDR3 runs to 15 residues. Here the CDR3 DNA reads TGTGCCAGCAGCTTTTTAAGGACTAGGGAGGACGAGCAGTACTTC. Its translation: CASSFLRTREDEQYF.

In regard to this clonotype: With a much larger clone just one base away, this may be a read error. V usage is TRBV6-5 and J usage is TRBJ2-3, with D perhaps TRBD1 or TRBD2 (5 bases each). Trimming took off 6 bases at V and 1 base at J, with 8 bases between the two ends. The CDR3 totals 13 residues. Germline values: CDR1 MNHEY, CDR2 SVGAGI. The CDR3 DNA follows: TGTGCCAGCAGGGGGGATGGCACAGATACGCAGTATTTT. This encodes CASRGDGTDTQYF.

The genes are TRBV5-1 and TRBJ1-5; D perhaps matches TRBD1 (5 bases). This CDR3 is built from 15 residues. CDR1 and CDR2 (germline): SGHRS, YFSETQ. The V gene lost 5 bases and the J gene lost 0 bases, with 12 bases spanning the gap. CDR3 sequence: CASSQGTNSNQPQHF. CDR3 sequence (DNA): TGCGCCAGCAGTCAGGGAACCAATAGCAATCAGCCCCAGCATTTT.

The J gene is TRBJ1-6, the V gene TRBV7-3; 7 nucleotides line up with TRBD1. Germline CDR1 is SGHTA and CDR2 is FQGTGA. The CDR3 is made up of 15 amino acids. The V and J ends lost 5 bases and 13 bases, in that order; junction bases with no gene match: 14. CDR3 DNA sequence: TGTGCCAGCAGCCCGGGACAGTCCCGACTCTCCCCCCTCCACTTT. Its protein is CASSPGQSRLSPLHF.

In this sample, this clonotype turned up a few times. The CDR3 sequence is CASAGGGAANEQFF. In DNA, the CDR3 is TGTGCCAGCGCGGGCGGGGGGGCGGCAAATGAGCAGTTCTTC. This chain uses TRBV6-2 or TRBV6-3 with TRBJ2-1, with 9 bases fitting TRBD2. Germline V gives CDR1 MNHEY, CDR2 SVGEGT. This CDR3 is 14 amino acids long. Trimming took 8 bases from V and 7 from J; bases not matched to a gene: 9.

The chain has TRBV4-1 and TRBJ2-3, with TRBD2 identical over 16 bases. Trimming took 1 base from V and 4 from J; bases not matched to a gene: 11. Germline values: CDR1 MGHRA, CDR2 YSYEKL. The CDR3 has 20 amino acids. The CDR3 sequence: CASSQGTPGTSGGAADTQYF. As DNA, the CDR3 is TGCGCCAGCAGCCAAGGGACACCCGGGACTAGCGGGGGGGCCGCAGATACGCAGTATTTT.